The present TCR delta chain was sequenced within a study of Vδ1+ human thymocytes. RNA was extracted from the cells and then reverse transcribed. CDR3 amplicons came from multiplex PCR with pooled V-gene forward and constant-region reverse primers. TCRdb reanalysed the multiplex PCR reads with CATT. This sample has roughly 76,000 delta-chain clones, with approximately 37% found just once. Study-wide results and caveats: Thymic TRG and TRD repertoires appeared highly polyclonal. Bulk repertoire data may be misinterpreted because of unexpected Vdelta2 sequences. Despite high sort purity, 20% to 25% of thymic T cell receptor delta sequences were Vdelta2.

About this clone itself: Its target is unknown.

Germline V gene lookup returns CDR1 TSWWSYY and CDR2 QGS. This CDR3 has 22 residues. V gave up 3 bases and J gave up 2 bases; unmatched junction bases: 23. The chain has TRDV1 and TRDJ1; 11 nucleotides line up with TRDD3. The receptor's source is a boy under two years old who had congenital heart surgery. Sequenced input: Vdelta1+ gamma-delta thymocytes from the thymus. Subset denoted: FACS-sorted CD3+ TCRalphabeta- TCRVdelta1+ TCRVdelta2- thymocytes. This CDR3 is CALGDCIILRGGGYGGTDKLIF. The CDR3 nucleotides are TGTGCTCTTGGGGATTGCATAATCCTACGAGGTGGGGGATACGGGGGAACCGATAAACTCATCTTT.